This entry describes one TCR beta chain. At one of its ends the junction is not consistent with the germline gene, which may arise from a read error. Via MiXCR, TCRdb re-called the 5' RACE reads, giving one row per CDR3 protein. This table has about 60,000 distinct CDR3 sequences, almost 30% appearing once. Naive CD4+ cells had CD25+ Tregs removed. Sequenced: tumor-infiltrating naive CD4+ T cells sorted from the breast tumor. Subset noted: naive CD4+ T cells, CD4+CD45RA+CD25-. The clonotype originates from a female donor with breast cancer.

The DNA of the CDR3 is TGTACCAGCAGTTTAGGGGTGTACCAAGAGACCCAGTACTTC. It specifies CTSSLGVYQETQYF. This chain uses TRBV28 with TRBJ2-5; TRBD1 is a possible D gene (5 bases). Germline assignment: CDR1 MDHEN and CDR2 SYDVKM. The CDR3 length is 14 residues.